This T cell receptor beta chain was obtained from a study of T cell repertoires in cytomegalovirus infection. For the study at large: Public TCR beta signatures provided an indication of both CMV infection and a matching HLA type.

Using its own MiXCR run on the reads, TCRdb lists one record per CDR3 protein. The sample includes tens of thousands of distinct CDR3 sequences, 20% to 25% of them seen just once. General observations from the study: In two of eight donors, the top clonotype was HLA-C-restricted CMV-specific. Cumulated frequencies of public TCR beta families served to identify carriers of CMV plus the relevant HLA.

The V end was cut by 0 bases, the J end by 6 bases, with 15 bases between. Germline loops: CDR1 SGHTA, CDR2 FQGNSA. The CDR3 length is 16 residues. This clonotype was recorded many times. Its antigen is not identified. This rearrangement joins TRBV7-2 to TRBJ2-1; D is uncertain. The material sequenced was PBMCs, sequenced either directly or after in vitro stimulation (not recorded which). The receptor was isolated from a human donor in good health (CMV status not recorded). Some clones in this sample may be carry-over from other donors' samples. This CDR3 is CASSLAPPTVGNEQFF. The DNA of the CDR3 is TGTGCCAGCAGCTTAGCGCCCCCAACTGTAGGCAATGAGCAGTTCTTC.